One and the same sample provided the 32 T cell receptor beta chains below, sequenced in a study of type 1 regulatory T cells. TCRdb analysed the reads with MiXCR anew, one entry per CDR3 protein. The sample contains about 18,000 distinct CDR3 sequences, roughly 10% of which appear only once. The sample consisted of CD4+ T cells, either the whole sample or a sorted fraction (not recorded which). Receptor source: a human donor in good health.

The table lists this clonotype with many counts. The CDR3 reads CSAMGQGGNTIYF. CDR3 bases: TGCAGTGCTATGGGACAGGGGGGAAACACCATATATTTT. V and J are TRBV20-1 and TRBJ1-3, with 10 bases that match TRBD1. Germline V gene lookup returns CDR1 DFQATT and CDR2 SNEGSKA (reference sequence). This CDR3 comprises 13 residues. Trimming took 4 bases from V and 4 from J; bases not matched to a gene: 1.

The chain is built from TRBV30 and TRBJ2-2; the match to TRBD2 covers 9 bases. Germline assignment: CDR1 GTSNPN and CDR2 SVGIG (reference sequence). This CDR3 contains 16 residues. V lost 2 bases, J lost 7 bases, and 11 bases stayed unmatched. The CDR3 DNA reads TGTGCCTGGAGTAGGCGCGGGAGGGCCGTCGGCGGGGAGCTGTTTTTT. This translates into CAWSRRGRAVGGELFF.

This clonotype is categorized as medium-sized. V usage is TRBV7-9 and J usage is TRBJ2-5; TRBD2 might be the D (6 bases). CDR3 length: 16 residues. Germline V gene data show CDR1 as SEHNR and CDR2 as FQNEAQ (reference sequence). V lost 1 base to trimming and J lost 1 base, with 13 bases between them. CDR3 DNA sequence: TGTGCCAGCAGCTTAGAGGCGTGGGGACTCCAAGAGACCCAGTACTTC. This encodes CASSLEAWGLQETQYF.

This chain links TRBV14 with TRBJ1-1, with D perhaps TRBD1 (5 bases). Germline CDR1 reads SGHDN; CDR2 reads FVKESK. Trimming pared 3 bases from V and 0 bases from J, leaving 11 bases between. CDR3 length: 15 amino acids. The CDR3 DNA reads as TGTGCCAGCAGCCAGCCAGGGCGAATGAACACTGAAGCTTTCTTT. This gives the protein CASSQPGRMNTEAFF.

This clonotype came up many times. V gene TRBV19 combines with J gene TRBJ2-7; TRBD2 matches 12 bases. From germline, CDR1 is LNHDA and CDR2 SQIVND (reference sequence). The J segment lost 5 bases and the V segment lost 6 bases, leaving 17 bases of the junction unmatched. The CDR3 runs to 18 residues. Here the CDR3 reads CASRGGAAGLAGSDEQYF. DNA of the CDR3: TGTGCCAGTAGGGGAGGGGCAGCAGGACTAGCGGGAAGCGACGAGCAGTACTTC.

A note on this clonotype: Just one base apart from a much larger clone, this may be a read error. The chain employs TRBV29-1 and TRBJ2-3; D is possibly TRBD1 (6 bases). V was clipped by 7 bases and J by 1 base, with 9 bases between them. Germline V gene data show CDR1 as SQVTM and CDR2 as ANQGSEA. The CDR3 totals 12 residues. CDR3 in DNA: TGCAGCGGTAGGACAGGCACAGATACGCAGTATTTT. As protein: CSGRTGTDTQYF.

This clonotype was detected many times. CDR3 sequence (DNA): TGTGCCAGCAGCTCTACTAGCGGGAGGTTGAATGAGCAGTTCTTC. Its translation: CASSSTSGRLNEQFF. V is TRBV27 and J is TRBJ2-1, with 12 bases identical to TRBD2. V lost 6 bases to trimming and J lost 7 bases; unmatched junction nucleotides: 7. Looked up from germline, CDR1 is MNHEY and CDR2 is SMNVEV (reference sequence). The CDR3 is 15 residues long.

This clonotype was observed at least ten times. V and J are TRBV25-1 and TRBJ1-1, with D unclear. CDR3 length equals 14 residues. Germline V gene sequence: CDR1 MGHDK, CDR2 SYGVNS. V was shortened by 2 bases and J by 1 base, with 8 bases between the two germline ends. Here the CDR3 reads CASSENWGNTEAFF. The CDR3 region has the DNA TGTGCCAGCAGTGAAAATTGGGGGAACACTGAAGCTTTCTTT.

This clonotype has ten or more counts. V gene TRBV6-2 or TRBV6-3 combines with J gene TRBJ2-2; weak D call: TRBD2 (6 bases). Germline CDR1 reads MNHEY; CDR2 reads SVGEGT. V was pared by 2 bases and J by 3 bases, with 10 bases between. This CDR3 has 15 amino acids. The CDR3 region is CASSYTPGDTGELFF. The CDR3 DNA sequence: TGTGCCAGCAGTTACACTCCGGGGGACACCGGGGAGCTGTTTTTT.

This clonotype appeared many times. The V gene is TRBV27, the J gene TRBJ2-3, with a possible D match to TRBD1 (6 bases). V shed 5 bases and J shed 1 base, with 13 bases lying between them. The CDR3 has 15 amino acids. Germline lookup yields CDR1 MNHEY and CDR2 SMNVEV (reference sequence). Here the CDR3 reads CASSLGTRGTDTQYF. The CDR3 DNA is TGTGCCAGCAGTCTCGGGACACGTGGCACAGATACGCAGTATTTT.

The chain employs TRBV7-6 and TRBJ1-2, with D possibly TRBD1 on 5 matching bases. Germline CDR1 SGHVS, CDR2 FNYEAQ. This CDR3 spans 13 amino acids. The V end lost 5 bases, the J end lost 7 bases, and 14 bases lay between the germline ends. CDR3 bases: TGTGCCAGCAGCCAAATAGGGGTGACTGGCTACACCTTC. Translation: CASSQIGVTGYTF. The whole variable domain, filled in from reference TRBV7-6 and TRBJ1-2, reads GAGVSQSPRYKVTKRGQDVALRCDPISGHVSLYWYRQALGQGPEFLTYFNYEAQQDKSGLPNDRFSAERPEGSISTLTIQRTEQRDSAMYRCASSQIGVTGYTFGSGTRLTVV.

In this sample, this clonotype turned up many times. CDR3 sequence: CASSLDGNQPQHF. The CDR3 region has the DNA TGTGCCAGCAGCTTAGATGGCAATCAGCCCCAGCATTTT. The chain carries TRBV7-9 and TRBJ1-5; D not resolved. Germline V gives CDR1 SEHNR, CDR2 FQNEAQ (reference sequence). The CDR3 loop spans 13 amino acids. Trimming took off 1 base at V and 2 bases at J, with 3 bases between the two ends.

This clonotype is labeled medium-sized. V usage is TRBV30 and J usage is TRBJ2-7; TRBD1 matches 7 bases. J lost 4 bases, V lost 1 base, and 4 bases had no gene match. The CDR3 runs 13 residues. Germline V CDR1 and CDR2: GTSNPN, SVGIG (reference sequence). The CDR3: CAWSARGLYEQYF. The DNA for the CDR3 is TGTGCCTGGAGTGCGAGGGGGCTATACGAGCAGTACTTC.

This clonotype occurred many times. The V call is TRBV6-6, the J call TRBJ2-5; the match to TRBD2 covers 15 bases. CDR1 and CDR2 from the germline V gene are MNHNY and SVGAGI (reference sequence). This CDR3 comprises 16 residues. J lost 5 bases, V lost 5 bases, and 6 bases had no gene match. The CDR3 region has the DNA TGTGCCAGCAGTCGGACTAGCGGGAGGGGCGGCGAGACCCAGTACTTC. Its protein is CASSRTSGRGGETQYF.

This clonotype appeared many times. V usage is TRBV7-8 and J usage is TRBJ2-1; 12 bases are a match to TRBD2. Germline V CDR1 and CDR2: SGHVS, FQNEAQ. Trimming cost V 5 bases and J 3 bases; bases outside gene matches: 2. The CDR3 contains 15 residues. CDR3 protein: CASSETSGSYNEQFF. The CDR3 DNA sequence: TGTGCCAGCAGCGAGACTAGCGGGAGCTACAATGAGCAGTTCTTC. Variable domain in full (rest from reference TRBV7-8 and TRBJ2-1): GAGVSQSPRYKVAKRGQDVALRCDPISGHVSLFWYQQALGQGPEFLTYFQNEAQLDKSGLPSDRFFAERPEGSVSTLKIQRTQQEDSAVYLCASSETSGSYNEQFFGPGTRLTVL.

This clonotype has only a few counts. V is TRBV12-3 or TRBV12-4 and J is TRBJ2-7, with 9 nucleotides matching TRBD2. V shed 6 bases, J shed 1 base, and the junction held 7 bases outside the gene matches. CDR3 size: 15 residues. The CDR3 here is CASSLGLAGSYEQYF. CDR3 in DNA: TGTGCCAGCAGCCTGGGGCTAGCGGGATCCTACGAGCAGTACTTC.

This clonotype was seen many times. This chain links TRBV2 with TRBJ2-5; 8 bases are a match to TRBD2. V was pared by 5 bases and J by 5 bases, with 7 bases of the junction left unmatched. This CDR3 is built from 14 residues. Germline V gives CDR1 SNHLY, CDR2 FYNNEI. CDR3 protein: CASSRGLAGETQYF. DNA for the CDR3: TGTGCCAGCAGTCGGGGTCTAGCGGGCGAGACCCAGTACTTC. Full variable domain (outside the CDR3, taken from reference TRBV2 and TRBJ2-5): EPEVTQTPSHQVTQMGQEVILRCVPISNHLYFYWYRQILGQKVEFLVSFYNNEISEKSEIFDDQFSVERPDGSNFTLKIRSTKLEDSAMYFCASSRGLAGETQYFGPGTRLLVL.

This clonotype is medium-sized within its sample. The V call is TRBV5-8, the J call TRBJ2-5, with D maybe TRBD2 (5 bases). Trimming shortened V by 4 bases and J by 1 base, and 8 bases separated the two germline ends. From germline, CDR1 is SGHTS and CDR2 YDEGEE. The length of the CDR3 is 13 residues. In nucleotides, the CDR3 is TGTGCCAGCAGCGGTGGGAGCCAAGAGACCCAGTACTTC. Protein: CASSGGSQETQYF.

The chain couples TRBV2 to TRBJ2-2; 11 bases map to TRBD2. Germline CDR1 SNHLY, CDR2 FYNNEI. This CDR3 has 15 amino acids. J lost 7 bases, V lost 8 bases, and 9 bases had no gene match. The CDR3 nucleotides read TGTGCCAGCCACATGGTAGCGGGAGGGGTCGGGGAGCTGTTTTTT. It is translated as CASHMVAGGVGELFF.

CDR3 loop: CASSFGVNTGELFF. DNA of the CDR3: TGTGCCAGCAGCTTTGGGGTTAACACCGGGGAGCTGTTTTTT. The V call is TRBV5-4, the J call TRBJ2-2; no clear D. Germline CDR1 reads SGHNT; CDR2 reads YYREEE (reference sequence). Trimming cost V 2 bases and J 2 bases, with 7 bases left between them. The CDR3 has 14 residues.

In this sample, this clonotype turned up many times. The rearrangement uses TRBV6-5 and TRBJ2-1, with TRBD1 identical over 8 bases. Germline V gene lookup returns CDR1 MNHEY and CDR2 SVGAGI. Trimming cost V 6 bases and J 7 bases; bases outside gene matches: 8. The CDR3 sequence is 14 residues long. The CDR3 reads CASRATGESNEQFF. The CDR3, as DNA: TGTGCCAGCAGAGCGACAGGGGAGTCTAATGAGCAGTTCTTC.

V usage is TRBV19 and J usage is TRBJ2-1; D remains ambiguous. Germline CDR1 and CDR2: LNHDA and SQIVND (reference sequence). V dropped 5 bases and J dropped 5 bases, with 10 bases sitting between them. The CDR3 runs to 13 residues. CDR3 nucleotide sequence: TGTGCCAGTAGTCTTACATGGGACAATGAGCAGTTCTTC. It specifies CASSLTWDNEQFF. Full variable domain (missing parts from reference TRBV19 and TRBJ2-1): DGGITQSPKYLFRKEGQNVTLSCEQNLNHDAMYWYRQDPGQGLRLIYYSQIVNDFQKGDIAEGYSVSREKKESFPLTVTSAQKNPTAFYLCASSLTWDNEQFFGPGTRLTVL.

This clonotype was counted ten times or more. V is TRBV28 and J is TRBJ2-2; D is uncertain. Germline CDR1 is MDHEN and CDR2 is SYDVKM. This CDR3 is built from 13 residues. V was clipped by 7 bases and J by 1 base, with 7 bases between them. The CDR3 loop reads CASINRNTGELFF. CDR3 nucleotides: TGTGCCAGCATTAATCGGAACACCGGGGAGCTGTTTTTT.

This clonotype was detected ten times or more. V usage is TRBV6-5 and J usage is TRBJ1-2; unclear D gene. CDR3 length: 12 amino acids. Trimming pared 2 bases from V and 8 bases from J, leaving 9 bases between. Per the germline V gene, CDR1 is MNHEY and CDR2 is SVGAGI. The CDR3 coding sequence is TGTGCCAGCAGTTACCCCGACGGGGGCTACACCTTC. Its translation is CASSYPDGGYTF.

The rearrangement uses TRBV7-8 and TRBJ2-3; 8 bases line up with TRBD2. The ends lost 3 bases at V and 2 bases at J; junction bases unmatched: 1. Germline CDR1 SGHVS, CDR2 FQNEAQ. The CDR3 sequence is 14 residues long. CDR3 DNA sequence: TGTGCCAGCAGCTTTAGCGGGGTCACAGATACGCAGTATTTT. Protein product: CASSFSGVTDTQYF.

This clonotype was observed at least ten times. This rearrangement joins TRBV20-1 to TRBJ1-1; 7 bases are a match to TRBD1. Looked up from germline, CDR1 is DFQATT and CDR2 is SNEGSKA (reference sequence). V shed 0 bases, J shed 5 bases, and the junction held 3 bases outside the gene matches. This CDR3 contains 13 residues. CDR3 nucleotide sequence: TGCAGTGCTAGAGAAGGGGGCGGAACTGAAGCTTTCTTT. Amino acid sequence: CSAREGGGTEAFF.

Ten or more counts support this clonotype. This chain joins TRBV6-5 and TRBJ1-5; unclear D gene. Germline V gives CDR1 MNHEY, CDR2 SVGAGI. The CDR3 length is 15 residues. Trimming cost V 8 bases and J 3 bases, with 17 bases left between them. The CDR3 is CASRPGVRDNQPQHF. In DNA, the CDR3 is TGTGCCAGCCGTCCGGGCGTGAGAGACAATCAGCCCCAGCATTTT.

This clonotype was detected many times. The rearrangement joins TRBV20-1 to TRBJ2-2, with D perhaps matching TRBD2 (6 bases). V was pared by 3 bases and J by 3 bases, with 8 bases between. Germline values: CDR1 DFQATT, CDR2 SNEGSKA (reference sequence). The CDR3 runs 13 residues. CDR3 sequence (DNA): TGCAGTGCTAGCGGGGGACACACCGGGGAGCTGTTTTTT. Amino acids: CSASGGHTGELFF.

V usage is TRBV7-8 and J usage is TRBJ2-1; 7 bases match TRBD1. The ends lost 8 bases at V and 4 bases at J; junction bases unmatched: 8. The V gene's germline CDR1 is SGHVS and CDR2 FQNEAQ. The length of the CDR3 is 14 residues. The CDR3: CASGSAGGYNEQFF. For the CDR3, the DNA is TGTGCCAGCGGCTCAGCAGGGGGTTACAATGAGCAGTTCTTC.

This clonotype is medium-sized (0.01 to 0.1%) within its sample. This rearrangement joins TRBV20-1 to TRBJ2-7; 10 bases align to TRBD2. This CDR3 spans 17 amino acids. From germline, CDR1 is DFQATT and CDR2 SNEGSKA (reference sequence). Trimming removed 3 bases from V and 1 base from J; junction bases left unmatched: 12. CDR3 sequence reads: CSASTPMGSGRSYEQYF. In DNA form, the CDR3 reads TGCAGTGCTAGCACTCCCATGGGTAGCGGGAGGTCCTACGAGCAGTACTTC.

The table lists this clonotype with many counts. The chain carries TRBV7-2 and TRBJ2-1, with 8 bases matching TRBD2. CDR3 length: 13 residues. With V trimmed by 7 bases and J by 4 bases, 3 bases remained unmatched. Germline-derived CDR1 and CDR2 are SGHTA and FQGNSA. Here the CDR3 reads CASKTSAYNEQFF. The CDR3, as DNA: TGTGCCAGCAAGACTAGCGCATACAATGAGCAGTTCTTC.

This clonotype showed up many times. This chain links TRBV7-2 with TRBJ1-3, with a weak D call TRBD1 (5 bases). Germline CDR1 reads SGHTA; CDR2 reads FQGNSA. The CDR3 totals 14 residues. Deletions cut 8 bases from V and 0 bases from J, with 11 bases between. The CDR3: CASEGRHSGNTIYF. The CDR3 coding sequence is TGTGCCAGCGAGGGGCGACACTCTGGAAACACCATATATTTT.